The following is a T cell receptor beta chain sequence with its context. The sort gate was single viable CD3+CD4+CD8-CD45RO+ cells for memory CD4+ T cells. The data stem from a study of memory CD4+ T cells and cytomegalovirus serostatus. V lost 4 bases to trimming and J lost 8 bases; unmatched junction nucleotides: 5. This CDR3 has 14 residues. Looked up from germline, CDR1 is MNHEY and CDR2 is SVGAGI. Here immunoSEQ multiplex PCR was the method, and the copy in TCRdb shows in-frame clones only, minus some. The sample yields 75,000 to 95,000 clones, around 80% seen once. The origin of this receptor is an adult in good health and CMV-seronegative. This chain links TRBV6-5 with TRBJ1-2; 12 positions agree with TRBD1. Source material: memory CD4+ T cells from blood. The CDR3 coding sequence is TGTGCCAGCAGTTGGGACAGGGGGCGCAGGGGCTACACCTTC. Translated, it gives CASSWDRGRRGYTF.